There are a few counts of the clone carrying this TCR beta chain. Trimming took 3 bases from V and 2 from J, leaving 10 bases between them. Germline V CDR1 and CDR2: DFQATT, SNEGSKA (reference sequence). The length of the CDR3 is 13 residues. This sample stems from a study of T cells in Graves' hyperthyroidism and ophthalmopathy. The source material, RNA transcripts, was used to amplify TCR beta CDR3 regions. First-round RT-PCR with HTBI primers amplified the TCR CDR3 region. TCRdb ran MiXCR on the multiplex PCR reads and lists one entry per CDR3 protein. The top ten clones hold 16% of a sample with 650,000 to 850,000 distinct CDR3 sequences, roughly a sixth of them seen once.

The TCR sequence derives from a woman aged 45 to 65 with Graves' hyperthyroidism that later progressed to Graves' ophthalmopathy. The sample comprised blood. The genes are TRBV20-1 and TRBJ1-2; D remains unclear. The CDR3, as DNA: TGCAGTGCTAGCGAAAATCCAAACTATGGCTACACCTTC. Its protein product is CSASENPNYGYTF.